The present TCR beta chain was sequenced within a study of regulatory and conventional T cells in RAG deficiency. Study-wide points: In Omenn syndrome, Treg and Tconv repertoires overlapped >75%.

Assay: immunoSEQ multiplex PCR; the TCRdb copy retains only in-frame clones and omits some. The sample has tens of thousands of clones, just under 90% seen once. The germline V gene encodes CDR1 MNHEY and CDR2 SMNVEV (reference sequence). This CDR3 is built from 18 residues. The V gene end was trimmed by 4 bases and the J gene end by 0 bases; junction bases not matched to a gene: 8. Remarks on this clone: Its antigen is not known.

These data were also reused for a study on regulatory T cells. That work states: The primer mix had 52 TRBV and 13 TRBJ primers. Regulatory T cells showed the strongest V-J pair restriction and V/J gene skewing among patient repertoires.

V gene TRBV27 combines with J gene TRBJ2-3; 12 bases line up with TRBD2. This TCR was recovered from a human donor in good health. The sequenced material came from CD8+ T cells sorted from blood. The CDR3 protein is CASSSLTSGGPSTDTQYF. The CDR3 DNA is TGTGCCAGCAGTTCTCTAACTAGCGGGGGGCCGAGCACAGATACGCAGTATTTT.